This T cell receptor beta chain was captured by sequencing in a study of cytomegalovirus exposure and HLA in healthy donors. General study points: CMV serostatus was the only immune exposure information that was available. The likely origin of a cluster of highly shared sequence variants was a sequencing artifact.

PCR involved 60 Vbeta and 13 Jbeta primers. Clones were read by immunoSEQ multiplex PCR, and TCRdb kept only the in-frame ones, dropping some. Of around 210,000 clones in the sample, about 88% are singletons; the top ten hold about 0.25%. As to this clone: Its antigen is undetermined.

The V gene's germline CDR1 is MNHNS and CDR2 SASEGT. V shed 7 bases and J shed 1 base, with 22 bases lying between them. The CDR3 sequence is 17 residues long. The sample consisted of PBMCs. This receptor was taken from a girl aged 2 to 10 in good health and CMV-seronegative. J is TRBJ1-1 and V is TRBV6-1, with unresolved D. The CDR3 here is CASTEGGFGLANTEAFF. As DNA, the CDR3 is TGTGCCAGCACTGAGGGAGGGTTCGGCCTGGCGAACACTGAAGCTTTCTTT.